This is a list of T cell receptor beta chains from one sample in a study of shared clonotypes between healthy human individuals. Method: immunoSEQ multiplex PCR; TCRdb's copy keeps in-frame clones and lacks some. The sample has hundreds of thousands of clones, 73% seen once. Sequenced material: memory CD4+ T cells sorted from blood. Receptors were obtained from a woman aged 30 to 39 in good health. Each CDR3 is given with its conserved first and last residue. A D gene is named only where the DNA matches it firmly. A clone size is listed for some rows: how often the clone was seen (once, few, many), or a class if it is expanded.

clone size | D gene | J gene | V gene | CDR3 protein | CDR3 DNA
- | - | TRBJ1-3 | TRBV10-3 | CAISESNGYPGNTIYF | TGTGCCATCAGTGAGTCGAACGGTTACCCTGGAAACACCATATATTTT
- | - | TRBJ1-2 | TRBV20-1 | CSVGTNYGYTF | TGCAGTGTTGGGACTAACTATGGCTACACCTTC
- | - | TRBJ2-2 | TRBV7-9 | CASSDRGSQGNTGELFF | TGTGCCAGCAGCGACCGAGGGAGCCAAGGGAACACCGGGGAGCTGTTTTTT
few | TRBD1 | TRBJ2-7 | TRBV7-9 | CASSKTGTGIHEQYF | TGTGCCAGCAGCAAAACCGGGACAGGGATCCACGAGCAGTACTTC
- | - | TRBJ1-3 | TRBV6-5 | CASTLGGPGNTIYF | TGTGCCAGCACTCTAGGGGGGCCTGGAAACACCATATATTTT
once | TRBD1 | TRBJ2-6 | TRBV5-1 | CVSSSSRGSGANVLTF | TGCGTCAGCAGCTCCTCCAGGGGGTCTGGGGCCAACGTCCTGACTTTC
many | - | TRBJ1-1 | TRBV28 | CASSLAVHEAFF | TGTGCCAGCAGCTTGGCGGTTCATGAAGCTTTCTTT
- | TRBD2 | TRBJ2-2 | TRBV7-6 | CASSNGGSLSGELFF | TGTGCCAGCAGCAATGGCGGGAGTCTTTCCGGGGAGCTGTTTTTT
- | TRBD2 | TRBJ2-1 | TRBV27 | CASSLWGGPGTSGSSNEQFF | TGTGCCAGCAGTTTATGGGGGGGGCCTGGGACTAGCGGGAGCAGCAATGAGCAGTTCTTC
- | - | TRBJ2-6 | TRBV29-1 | CSVRGIQRSGANVLTF | TGCAGCGTGAGGGGAATTCAGCGGTCTGGGGCCAACGTCCTGACTTTC
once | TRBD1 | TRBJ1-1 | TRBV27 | CASSPSVTGLNTEAFF | TGTGCCAGCAGCCCAAGTGTGACAGGGTTGAACACTGAAGCTTTCTTT
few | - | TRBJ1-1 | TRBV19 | CASSRSAANTEAFF | TGTGCCAGTAGTAGGTCGGCTGCCAACACTGAAGCTTTCTTT
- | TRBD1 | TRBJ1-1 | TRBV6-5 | CASSYGQGVLNTEAFF | TGTGCCAGCAGTTACGGTCAGGGGGTACTGAACACTGAAGCTTTCTTT
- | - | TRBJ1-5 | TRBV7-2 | CASSLEGGNQPQHF | TGTGCCAGCAGCCTTGAGGGTGGCAATCAGCCCCAGCATTTT
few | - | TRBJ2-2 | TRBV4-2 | CASSQLQGTGELFF | TGTGCCAGCAGCCAACTACAAGGAACCGGGGAGCTGTTTTTT
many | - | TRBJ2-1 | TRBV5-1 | CASSLVSYNEQFF | TGCGCCAGCAGCTTGGTGTCCTACAATGAGCAGTTCTTC
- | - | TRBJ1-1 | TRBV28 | CASSLTSEGAFF | TGTGCCAGCAGTTTAACTTCGGAGGGAGCTTTCTTT
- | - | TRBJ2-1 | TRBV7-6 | CASSLIGGSSYNEQFF | TGTGCCAGCAGCTTAATTGGTGGTAGCTCCTACAATGAGCAGTTCTTC
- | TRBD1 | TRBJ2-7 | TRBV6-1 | CASTLGQGVYEQYF | TGTGCCAGCACCCTAGGACAGGGGGTCTACGAGCAGTACTTC
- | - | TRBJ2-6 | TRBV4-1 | CASSHVPGPNVLTF | TGCGCCAGCAGCCACGTCCCCGGACCCAACGTCCTGACTTTC
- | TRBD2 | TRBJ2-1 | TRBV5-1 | CASSLERESPPDNEQFF | TGCGCCAGCAGCCTTGAGCGGGAGAGCCCCCCCGACAATGAGCAGTTCTTC
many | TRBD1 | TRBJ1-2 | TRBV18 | CASSHPTGDGYTF | TGTGCCAGCTCACACCCGACAGGGGATGGCTACACCTTC
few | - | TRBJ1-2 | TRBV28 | CASRSRAFYGYTF | TGTGCCAGCAGATCCCGGGCATTCTATGGCTACACCTTC
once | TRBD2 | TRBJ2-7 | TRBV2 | CASSWTDHGTSGPYEQYF | TGTGCCAGCAGTTGGACAGACCATGGGACTAGCGGGCCCTACGAGCAGTACTTC
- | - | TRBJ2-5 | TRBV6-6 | CASDGVGETQYF | TGTGCCAGCGACGGGGTAGGAGAGACCCAGTACTTC
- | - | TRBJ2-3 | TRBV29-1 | CSVDDSPNTDTQYF | TGCAGCGTCGACGACTCACCGAACACAGATACGCAGTATTTT
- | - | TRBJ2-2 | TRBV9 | CASSVSNTGELFF | TGTGCCAGCAGCGTATCCAACACCGGGGAGCTGTTTTTT
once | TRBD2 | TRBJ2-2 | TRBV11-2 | CASSPYPSGRAVSTGELFF | TGTGCCAGCAGCCCCTACCCTAGCGGGAGGGCCGTAAGCACCGGGGAGCTGTTTTTT
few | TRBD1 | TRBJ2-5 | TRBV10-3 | CAIRDRSQETQYF | TGTGCCATCAGGGACAGGTCCCAAGAGACCCAGTACTTC
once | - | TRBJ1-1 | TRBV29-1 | CSVSRAGTEAFF | TGCAGCGTTTCGAGGGCGGGCACTGAAGCTTTCTTT
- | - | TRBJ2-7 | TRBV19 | CASSKVSTYEQYF | TGTGCCAGTAGTAAAGTCAGTACCTACGAGCAGTACTTC
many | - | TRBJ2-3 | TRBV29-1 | CSVGGGPDTQYF | TGCAGCGTTGGGGGGGGCCCAGATACGCAGTATTTT
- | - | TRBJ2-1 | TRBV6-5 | CASSYSGGVGNEQFF | TGTGCCAGCAGTTACTCGGGGGGAGTTGGGAATGAGCAGTTCTTC
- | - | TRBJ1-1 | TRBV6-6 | CASRGGTKNTEAFF | TGTGCCAGCAGGGGAGGGACAAAGAACACTGAAGCTTTCTTT
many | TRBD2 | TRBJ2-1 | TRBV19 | CASRLAGVENEQFF | TGTGCCAGCAGACTAGCGGGAGTCGAAAATGAGCAGTTCTTC
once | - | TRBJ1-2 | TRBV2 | CASSGDTGSGYTF | TGTGCCAGCAGCGGCGATACAGGGTCCGGCTACACCTTC
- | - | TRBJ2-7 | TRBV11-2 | CASSSPTYEQYF | TGTGCCAGCAGCTCCCCCACCTACGAGCAGTACTTC
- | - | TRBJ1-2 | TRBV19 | CASRCPPGQCYGYTF | TGTGCCAGTAGGTGCCCCCCCGGGCAATGCTATGGCTACACCTTC
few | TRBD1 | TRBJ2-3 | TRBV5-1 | CASSRDRGYTDTQYF | TGCGCCAGCAGCCGAGACAGGGGGTACACAGATACGCAGTATTTT
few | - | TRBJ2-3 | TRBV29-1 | CSVEASGTDTQYF | TGCAGCGTTGAGGCTAGCGGCACAGATACGCAGTATTTT
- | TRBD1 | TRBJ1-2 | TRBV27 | CASSSSGGYGYTF | TGTGCCAGCAGTTCGTCAGGGGGCTATGGCTACACCTTC
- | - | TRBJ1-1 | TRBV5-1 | CASSLRLATGPLMNTEAFF | TGCGCCAGCAGCTTGAGGTTAGCGACAGGACCTCTCATGAACACTGAAGCTTTCTTT
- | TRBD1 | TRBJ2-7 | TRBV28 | CASSPTETGRYEQYF | TGTGCCAGCAGTCCAACCGAGACAGGGCGCTACGAGCAGTACTTC
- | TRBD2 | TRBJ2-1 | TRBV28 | CASSQGLAGGNEQFF | TGTGCCAGCAGTCAGGGACTAGCGGGAGGCAATGAGCAGTTCTTC
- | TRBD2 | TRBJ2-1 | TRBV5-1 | CASSLAAGGHYNEQFF | TGCGCCAGCAGCTTGGCGGCGGGAGGACATTACAATGAGCAGTTCTTC